The subject of this entry is one T cell receptor (beta chain). This sample is part of a study of identical twins. The CDR3 spans 16 residues. V gave up 5 bases and J gave up 5 bases, with 21 bases separating them. CDR1 SGHTA and CDR2 FQGNSA come from the germline V gene. Each donor (without exception) was a healthy Caucasian. TCRdb processed the 5' RACE reads anew with MiXCR; each CDR3 protein has one entry. The repertoire holds about 720,000 distinct CDR3 sequences, with about 9.4% as singletons. These data also formed part of another study, on yellow fever vaccine responses in identical twins.

Sequencing used PBMCs. V and J are TRBV7-2 and TRBJ2-5; D tentatively fits TRBD1 or TRBD2 (5 bases each). The receptor's source is a woman in her late teens or twenties in good health. CDR3 loop: CASSPRSGLQPETQYF. CDR3 coding DNA: TGTGCCAGCAGCCCCCGGTCGGGGCTCCAACCTGAGACCCAGTACTTC.